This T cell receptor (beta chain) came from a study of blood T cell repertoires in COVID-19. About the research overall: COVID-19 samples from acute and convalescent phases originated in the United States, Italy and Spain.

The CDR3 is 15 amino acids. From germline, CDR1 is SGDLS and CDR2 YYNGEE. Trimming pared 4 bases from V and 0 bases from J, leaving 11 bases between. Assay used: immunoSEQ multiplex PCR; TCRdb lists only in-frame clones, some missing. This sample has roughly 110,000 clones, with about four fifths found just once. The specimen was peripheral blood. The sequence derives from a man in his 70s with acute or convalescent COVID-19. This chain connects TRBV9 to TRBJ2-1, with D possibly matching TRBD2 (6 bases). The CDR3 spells CASSLDGSSYNEQFF. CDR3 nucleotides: TGTGCCAGCAGCCTGGACGGGAGCTCCTACAATGAGCAGTTCTTC.